The sequence of this T cell receptor beta chain was determined in a study of T cell repertoires and HLA-DP antigens. Untouched CD4+ T cells were bead-isolated at about 98% purity. Each pre-culture CD4+ sample aimed for fewer than 250,000 T cell genomes at deep resolution. The repertoire was sequenced with immunoSEQ multiplex PCR; TCRdb's copy has only in-frame clones and lacks some. The sample records approximately 90,000 clones, about 89% being singletons. As concerns this clone: Its antigen is undetermined.

Germline CDR1 is LGHNA and CDR2 is YNFKEQ. The CDR3 loop spans 15 amino acids. V lost 0 bases to trimming and J lost 5 bases, with 11 bases between them. This receptor was taken from a man in his forties or fifties in good health and CMV-seronegative. The sample consisted of CD4+ T cells from PBMCs. The genes are TRBV4-2 and TRBJ2-1; possible D gene TRBD2, 6 bases. For the CDR3, the DNA is TGTGCCAGCAGCCAAGAGGCGGGGAGGAACAATGAGCAGTTCTTC. Amino acid sequence: CASSQEAGRNNEQFF.